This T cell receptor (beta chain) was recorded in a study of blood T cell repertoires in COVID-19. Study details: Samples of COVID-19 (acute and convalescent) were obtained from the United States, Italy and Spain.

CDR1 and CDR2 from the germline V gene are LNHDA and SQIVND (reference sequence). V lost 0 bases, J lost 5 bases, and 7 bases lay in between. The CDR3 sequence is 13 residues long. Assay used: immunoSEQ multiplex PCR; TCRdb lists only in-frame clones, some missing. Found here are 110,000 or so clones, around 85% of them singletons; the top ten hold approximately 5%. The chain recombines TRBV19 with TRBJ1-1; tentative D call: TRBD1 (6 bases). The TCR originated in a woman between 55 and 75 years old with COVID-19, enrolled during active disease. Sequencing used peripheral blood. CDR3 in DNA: TGTGCCAGTAGTATAGAGCAGGGGACTGAAGCTTTCTTT. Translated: CASSIEQGTEAFF.